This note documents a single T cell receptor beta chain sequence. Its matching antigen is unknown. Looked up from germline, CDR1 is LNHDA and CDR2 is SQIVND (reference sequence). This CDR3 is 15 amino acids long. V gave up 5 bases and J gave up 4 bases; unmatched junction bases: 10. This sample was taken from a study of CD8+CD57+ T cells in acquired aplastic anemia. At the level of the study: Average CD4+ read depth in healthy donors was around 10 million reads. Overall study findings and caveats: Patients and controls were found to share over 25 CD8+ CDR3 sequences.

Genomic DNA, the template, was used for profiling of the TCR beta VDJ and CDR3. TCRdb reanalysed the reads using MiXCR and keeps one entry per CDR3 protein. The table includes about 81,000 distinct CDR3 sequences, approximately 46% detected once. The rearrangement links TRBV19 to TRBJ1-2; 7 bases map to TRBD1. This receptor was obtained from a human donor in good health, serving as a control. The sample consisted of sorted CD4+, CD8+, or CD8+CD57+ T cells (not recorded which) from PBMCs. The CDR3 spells CASSLTGNGGYGYTF. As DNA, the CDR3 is TGTGCCAGTAGTTTGACAGGGAATGGCGGCTATGGCTACACCTTC.